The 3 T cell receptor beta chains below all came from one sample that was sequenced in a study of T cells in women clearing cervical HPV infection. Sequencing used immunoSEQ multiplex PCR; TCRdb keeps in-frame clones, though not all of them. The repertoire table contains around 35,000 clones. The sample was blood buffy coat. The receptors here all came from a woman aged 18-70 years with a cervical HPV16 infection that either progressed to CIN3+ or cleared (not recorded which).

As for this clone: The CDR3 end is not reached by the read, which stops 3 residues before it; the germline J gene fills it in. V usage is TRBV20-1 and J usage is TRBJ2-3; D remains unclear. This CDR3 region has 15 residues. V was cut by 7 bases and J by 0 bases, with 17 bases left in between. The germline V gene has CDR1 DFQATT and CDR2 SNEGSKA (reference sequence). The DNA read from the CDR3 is TGCAGTGTATCGGTTAAGGGCCCTAGCACAGATACG. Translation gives CSVSVKGPSTDT. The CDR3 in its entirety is CSVSVKGPSTDTQYF.

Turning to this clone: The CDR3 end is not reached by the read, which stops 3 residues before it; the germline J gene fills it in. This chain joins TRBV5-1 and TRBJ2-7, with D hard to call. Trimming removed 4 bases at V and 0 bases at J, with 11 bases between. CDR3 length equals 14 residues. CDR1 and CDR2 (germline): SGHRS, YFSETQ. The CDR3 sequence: CASSPLALSYEQYF. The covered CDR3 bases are TGCGCCAGCAGCCCCCTGGCCCTCTCCTACGAG.

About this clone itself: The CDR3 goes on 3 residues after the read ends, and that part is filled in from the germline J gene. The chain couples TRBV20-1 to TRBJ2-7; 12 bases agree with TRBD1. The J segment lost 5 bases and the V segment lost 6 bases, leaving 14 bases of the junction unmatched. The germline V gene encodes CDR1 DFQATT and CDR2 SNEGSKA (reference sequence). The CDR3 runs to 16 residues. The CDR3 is CSADEGTGTGGHEQYF. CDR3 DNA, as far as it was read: TGCAGTGCGGACGAAGGCACCGGGACAGGGGGCCACGAG.